The 20 T cell receptor beta chains given below trace back to one sample, sequenced in a study of CD8+CD57+ T cells in acquired aplastic anemia. By flow cytometry, patients selected for sequencing had shown an expansion of CD8+CD57+ cells. The template used for profiling TCR beta VDJ and CDR3 was genomic DNA. MiXCR was run by TCRdb on the reads, yielding one entry per CDR3 protein. The repertoire holds fewer than 300,000 distinct CDR3 sequences, with 82% as singletons. Sequencing was carried out using sorted CD4+, CD8+, or CD8+CD57+ T cells (not recorded which) from PBMCs. The source of these receptors is a human donor with aplastic anemia.

Details on this clonotype: The junction departs from germline at one end; a sequencing error may be responsible. This chain uses TRBV7-2 with TRBJ2-3; maybe TRBD1 (6 bases). The CDR3 extends over 14 amino acids. Germline loops: CDR1 SGHTA, CDR2 FQGNSA. The CDR3 here is CASSQGQGRPTSNF. DNA for the CDR3: TGTGCCAGCAGCCAGGGGCAGGGACGCCCTACGAGCAATTTT.

The V and J genes are TRBV7-8 and TRBJ2-7, with D possibly matching TRBD2 (6 bases). This CDR3 is 15 amino acids long. Per germline, CDR1 SGHVS and CDR2 FQNEAQ. The CDR3 DNA follows: TGTGCCAGCAGCTTAGCGGGAGGTCCCGATACCGAGCATTACGTC. Protein product: CASSLAGGPDTEHYV.

Comments on this clonotype: The CDR3 ends on some other residue instead of the conserved phenylalanine or tryptophan, so this is likely a read error. The DNA is left out, because the CDR3 cannot be placed on it with certainty; the CDR3 is given as TCRdb lists it. This sequence joins TRBV7-8 and TRBJ2-3. Germline lookup yields CDR1 SGHVS and CDR2 FQNEAQ. The CDR3 is 12 amino acids in total, end residues counted. CDR3: CASSVGADTQTL.

Of note for this clonotype: As the CDR3 is not closed by the conserved phenylalanine or tryptophan, this likely results from a read error. It is unclear where the CDR3 begins or ends on the DNA, so no DNA is shown, and the CDR3 is as TCRdb lists it. The rearrangement joins TRBV7-9 to TRBJ2-3; the table's D call of TRBD2 was not tested on the DNA. The CDR3 length is 13 residues, termini included. Germline CDR1 SEHNR, CDR2 FQNEAQ (reference sequence). CDR3 residues: CASGFQGRGTRDL.

This clonotype was seen only a few times. In nucleotides, the CDR3 is TGTGCCAGCAGTGATGGGGGGGCCCATGGGCAGTTCTTC. It translates to CASSDGGAHGQFF. This chain joins TRBV2 and TRBJ2-1; TRBD2 is a possible D gene (7 bases). The V gene's germline CDR1 is SNHLY and CDR2 FYNNEI. The CDR3 runs to 13 residues. Deletions cut 3 bases from V and 12 bases from J, with 15 bases between. Full variable domain (outside the CDR3, taken from reference TRBV2 and TRBJ2-1): EPEVTQTPSHQVTQMGQEVILRCVPISNHLYFYWYRQILGQKVEFLVSFYNNEISEKSEIFDDQFSVERPDGSNFTLKIRSTKLEDSAMYFCASSDGGAHGQFFGPGTRLTVL.

The rearrangement joins TRBV5-6 to TRBJ1-2, with a possible D match to TRBD1 (6 bases). CDR3 size: 16 residues. Germline CDR1 SGHDT, CDR2 YYEEEE. Between the trimmed V and J ends, which lost 3 bases and 5 bases, there was a span of 20 bases. CDR3 coding DNA: TGTGCCAGCAGCTCCCGGGACAACGGGCTCGTATATGGCTACACCTTC. It encodes CASSSRDNGLVYGYTF.

The rearrangement joins TRBV7-2 to TRBJ2-3; weak D call: TRBD1 (6 bases). The V gene lost 5 bases and the J gene lost 11 bases, with 17 bases spanning the gap. Germline values: CDR1 SGHTA, CDR2 FQGNSA. The CDR3 loop spans 13 amino acids. CDR3 DNA sequence: TGTGCCAGCAGCGTGACAGGCAGCGACGAGCAGTATTTT. It specifies CASSVTGSDEQYF.

The chain joins TRBV15 to TRBJ2-7; the D is unclear. V lost 5 bases and J 1 base, leaving 12 bases between the germline ends. Per the germline V gene, CDR1 is LNHNV and CDR2 is YYDKDF (reference sequence). The CDR3 has 14 residues. CDR3 protein: CATSGPALSYEQYV. CDR3 nucleotides: TGTGCCACCAGCGGCCCAGCCCTTTCCTACGAGCAGTACGTC.

Concerning this clonotype: A read error may produce the germline difference seen at one junction end. The chain has TRBV11-3 and TRBJ2-3; 7 nucleotides line up with TRBD1. This CDR3 has 13 amino acids. CDR1 SGHNT and CDR2 YENEEA come from the germline V gene. The CDR3 nucleotides are TGTGCCAGCAGCGAAGATCTGACAGGGAACACTGAATTT. Its translation: CASSEDLTGNTEF.

This clonotype was seen just once. At one end, the junction sequence differs from germline, possibly due to a read error. This chain uses TRBV12-3 or TRBV12-4 with TRBJ1-1, with no clear D. CDR3 size: 13 residues. CDR3 amino acids: CASTLGPGTEAFF. The CDR3 DNA follows: TGTGCCAGCACTTTAGGTCCTGGCACTGAAGCTTTCTTT.

The J gene is TRBJ2-1, the V gene TRBV20-1, with TRBD2 identical over 7 bases. With 1 base clipped from V and 5 bases from J, the junction kept 5 bases outside the gene matches. The germline V gene has CDR1 DFQATT and CDR2 SNEGSKA (reference sequence). The CDR3 has 14 residues. CDR3 sequence reads: CSARASGKNNEQFF. CDR3 DNA sequence: TGCAGTGCTAGAGCCAGCGGGAAGAACAATGAGCAGTTCTTC.

To note about this clonotype: Since the CDR3 does not end with the conserved phenylalanine or tryptophan, this likely comes from a read error. It is unclear where the CDR3 begins or ends on the DNA, so no DNA is shown, and the CDR3 is as TCRdb lists it. The chain has TRBV2 and TRBJ2-6; whether TRBD2, the table's D call, matches the DNA was not checked. Ends included, the CDR3 has 16 residues. CDR1 and CDR2 (germline): SNHLY, FYNNEI. CDR3 in amino acids: CASGVAGTDTDYFLAG.

As concerns this clonotype: At one boundary the junction diverges from the germline segment, which might be a read error. The chain couples TRBV9 to TRBJ1-2, with D unclear. Germline-derived CDR1 and CDR2 are SGDLS and YYNGEE. The CDR3 has 13 amino acids. The CDR3 nucleotides are TGCGCCAGCGGCTTAAATGGGAGTATTGACTACTTCTTC. Amino acid sequence: CASGLNGSIDYFF. The full variable domain, in which reference TRBV9 and TRBJ1-2 provide the parts outside the CDR3, is DSGVTQTPKHLITATGQRVTLRCSPRSGDLSVYWYQQSLDQGLQFLIQYYNGEERAKGNILERFSAQQFPDLHSELNLSSLELGDSALYFCASGLNGSIDYFFGSGTRLTVV.

The chain links TRBV12-3 or TRBV12-4 to TRBJ1-6; possibly TRBD1 for D (5 bases). V lost 8 bases to trimming and J lost 3 bases, with 8 bases between them. The CDR3 is 13 amino acids. The CDR3 sequence is CASDSGYNSPLHF. The CDR3 DNA is TGTGCCAGCGACAGCGGCTATAATTCACCCCTCCACTTT.

About this clonotype itself: The germline gene is not matched at one end of the junction; a read error may be the cause. The chain recombines TRBV9 with TRBJ2-2, with a weak D call TRBD2 (5 bases). CDR3 size: 13 residues. Germline V gene sequence: CDR1 SGDLS, CDR2 YYNGEE. The CDR3 sequence is CASSASSTETLFF. In DNA form, the CDR3 reads TGTGCCAGCAGCGCTAGCTCTACAGAGACCCTGTTCTTT.

Note on this clonotype: Mismatch with germline at one junction end may stem from a read error. The chain links TRBV5-1 to TRBJ2-7; unclear D gene. The CDR3 extends over 13 amino acids. CDR1 and CDR2 from the germline V gene are SGHRS and YFSETQ. The CDR3 nucleotides read TGTGCCAGCAGCCCAAGGACGGCCTACGAGCAGTACTTC. Translating it yields CASSPRTAYEQYF.

This clonotype was detected once. It is likely a read error, because the conserved phenylalanine at the end of the CDR3 is missing. The chain couples TRBV7-3 to TRBJ1-5; D call uncertain. There are 14 residues in the CDR3. Germline CDR1 SGHTA, CDR2 FQGTGA. For the CDR3, the DNA is TGTGCCAGCAGCCCAGAAGGGAGCAATGAGCCCCAGCATTCT. This codes for CASSPEGSNEPQHS.

This clonotype showed up just once. It is unclear where the CDR3 begins or ends on the DNA, so no DNA is shown, and the CDR3 is as TCRdb lists it. V gene TRBV7-9 combines with J gene TRBJ2-1; the table's D call, TRBD2, was not checked against the DNA. The CDR3 is 13 amino acids long, termini counted. Germline V gene data show CDR1 as SEHNR and CDR2 as FQNEAQ (reference sequence). The CDR3: CASGSGHNEQFFW.

J is TRBJ2-7 and V is TRBV7-2; maybe TRBD2 (6 bases). Germline V gene sequence: CDR1 SGHTA, CDR2 FQGNSA. This CDR3 is 18 amino acids long. Trimming left V 0 bases short and J 5 bases short, with 23 bases between. The CDR3 DNA reads as TGTGCCAGCAGCTTAGCGGGAGGTCCCGATACGCATTATCACGAGCAGTACGTC. This translates into CASSLAGGPDTHYHEQYV.

J is TRBJ2-1 and V is TRBV19, with D perhaps TRBD1 (5 bases). This CDR3 has 15 amino acids. Trimming cost V 5 bases and J 3 bases, with 14 bases left between them. CDR1 and CDR2 (germline): LNHDA, SQIVND (reference sequence). CDR3 sequence: CASSLGPASYNEQFF. As DNA, the CDR3 is TGTGCCAGTAGTCTGGGGCCAGCGAGCTACAATGAGCAGTTCTTC.